This entry features one TCR beta chain sequence. The target antigen is unknown. The germline gives CDR1 WSHSY, CDR2 SAAADI. The V end lost 7 bases, the J end lost 3 bases, and 10 bases lay between the germline ends. There are 13 residues in the CDR3. Indicated treatment: roughly 11-day PBMC culture with coronavirus spike peptide pools or control peptides (ViraFEST assay). Gathered ahead of the COVID-19 pandemic (2011-2018) were the CD4+ T cells of the unexposed donor. TCR sequencing followed the expansion of antigen-specific T cells with peptide pools in ViraFEST. Peptide pools at approximately 10 ug/ml stimulated approximately 2 million PBMCs per well with 9 to 10 IU/ml IL-2. The sample is drawn from a study of vaccination and CD4 T cells after COVID-19. Study as a whole: The cells were exposed to overlapping spike peptides originating from SARS-CoV-2, HCoV-NL63, HCoV-OC43 and HCoV-229E for stimulation. Study outcomes and limitations: With convalescent patients, a median about 86% of reactive clones emerged solely after vaccination.

Cultured CD4+ T cell DNA underwent sequencing with the Oncomine TCR Beta short-read assay. Using its own MiXCR run on the PCR reads, TCRdb lists one record per CDR3 protein. The table has some 6,000 distinct CDR3 sequences, 34% seen once. This receptor was taken from a human donor in good health. The sequenced sample consisted of CD4+ T cells from blood, cultured in vitro. V usage is TRBV10-2 and J usage is TRBJ1-5; tentatively, D is TRBD1 (5 bases). The CDR3 sequence: CASTEGYNQPQHF. In DNA form, the CDR3 reads TGCGCCAGCACCGAGGGGTACAATCAGCCCCAGCATTTT.